This T cell receptor (beta chain) came from a study of T cells in Graves' hyperthyroidism and ophthalmopathy. Whole-study results and caveats: Blood shared most expanded thyroid clonotypes above 0.001.

Researchers amplified the TCR beta CDR3 regions from RNA transcripts. Researchers ran a first-round RT-PCR on the TCR CDR3 using the HTBI primer set. TCRdb re-derived calls from the multiplex PCR reads in MiXCR, one entry per CDR3 protein. This sample yields around 340,000 distinct CDR3 sequences, of which 18% are seen a single time; around 16% belongs to the top ten. Ophthalmopathy in the patients scored at least 3 on Clinical Activity Score and at least 4 on NOSPECS grade, lasting under 3 months. This clonotype was recorded many times. Its antigen is as yet unknown. V lost 4 bases, J lost 6 bases, and 7 bases lay in between. Germline V gene lookup returns CDR1 LGHNT and CDR2 FRNRAP. This CDR3 region has 12 residues.

J is TRBJ1-5 and V is TRBV12-5, with no clear D. The sequence was collected from a woman aged 40 to 55 with Graves' ophthalmopathy. Sequenced material: blood. The CDR3 DNA reads TGTGCTAGTGGTTCTGGACCTCAGCCCCAGCATTTT. It specifies CASGSGPQPQHF.